The rows below give T cell receptor beta chains drawn from one sample of a study of beta chain features in type 1 diabetes. Measured with immunoSEQ multiplex PCR; TCRdb has only the in-frame clones, and not every one. The sample lists approximately 46,000 clones, just under 45% occurring once. Material: stem cell memory CD4+ T cells from blood. The receptors were gathered from a man aged 30 to 39 with type 1 diabetes. Both conserved end residues are part of each CDR3. A D gene is named only where the DNA matches it firmly. Clone size appears in some rows only: once, few, many, or a class for an expanded clone.

clone_size	v_call	d_call	j_call	cdr3_nt	cdr3_aa
.	TRBV21-1	.	TRBJ1-5	TGTGCCAGCAGCAAAAGCACCGAGGCTCTGGGGCCCCAGCATTTT	CASSKSTEALGPQHF
few	TRBV7-9	TRBD2	TRBJ2-7	TGTGCCAGCAGCTGGAGGGGAGCTAGCGGGCGCCGAGGGCCCTACGAGCAGTACTTC	CASSWRGASGRRGPYEQYF
.	TRBV7-9	TRBD2	TRBJ2-7	TGTGCCAGCAGAGGGCTAGCGGAATCCTACGAGCAGTACTTC	CASRGLAESYEQYF
few	TRBV30	TRBD1	TRBJ1-5	TGTGCCTGGAGTGGACAGGGGGGACAGCCCCAGCATTTT	CAWSGQGGQPQHF
.	TRBV4-3	.	TRBJ1-4	TGCGCCAGCAGCCAAGTATCCACTACTAATGAAAAACTGTTTTTT	CASSQVSTTNEKLFF
.	TRBV11-2	.	TRBJ2-2	TGTGCCAGCAGCTTAACGGTCACCGGGGAGCTGTTTTTT	CASSLTVTGELFF
.	TRBV28	.	TRBJ1-5	TGTGCCATACAGGGAAACAATCAGCCCCAGCATTTT	CAIQGNNQPQHF
.	TRBV7-8	TRBD2	TRBJ2-1	TGTGCCAGCAGCTTCCCGGGACTAGCGAGTTACAATGAGCAGTTCTTC	CASSFPGLASYNEQFF
.	TRBV5-4	.	TRBJ2-3	TGTGCCAGCAGCCAGTCTGGTCGAGATACGCAGTATTTT	CASSQSGRDTQYF
.	TRBV30	TRBD2	TRBJ2-1	TGTGCCTGGAGTGTCACCGGGACTAGCGGGAGAAACGATGAGCAGTTCTTC	CAWSVTGTSGRNDEQFF
.	TRBV5-1	.	TRBJ2-5	TGCGCCAGCAGCCAAAGTACACAAGAGACCCAGTACTTC	CASSQSTQETQYF
.	TRBV6-5	TRBD1	TRBJ1-2	TGTGCCAGCAGTGCGGGACAGGGACAAGGCTACACCTTC	CASSAGQGQGYTF
few	TRBV19	TRBD1	TRBJ2-7	TGTGCCAGTAGGCGACAGGGCTCCTACGAGCAGTACTTC	CASRRQGSYEQYF
.	TRBV4-1	TRBD1	TRBJ1-1	TGCGCCAGCAGCCAACCGGCGGGACAGGCGGACACTGAAGCTTTCTTT	CASSQPAGQADTEAFF
.	TRBV7-9	.	TRBJ2-1	TGTGCCAGCAGCCCGAGTATGGGGGGGCCCTACAATGAGCAGTTCTTC	CASSPSMGGPYNEQFF